Here is one TCR beta chain with its context. These data are taken from a study of T cells in Graves' hyperthyroidism and ophthalmopathy. Germline CDR1 reads SGHVS; CDR2 reads FQNEAQ. The CDR3 length is 13 residues. V was clipped by 8 bases and J by 6 bases, with 17 bases between them. From RNA transcripts, TCR beta CDR3 regions were amplified. First-round RT-PCR targeting the TCR CDR3 was performed with the HTBI primer set. TCRdb reprocessed the multiplex PCR reads with MiXCR, giving one entry per CDR3 protein. The sample carries some 360,000 distinct CDR3 sequences, about a sixth recorded once. The sequence was collected from a woman aged 40 to 49 with Graves' ophthalmopathy. V and J are TRBV7-8 and TRBJ2-7; D is perhaps TRBD2 (5 bases). Sequenced input: blood. The CDR3 region is CASSRAVYGEQYF. CDR3 bases: TGTGCCAGCTCGAGGGCAGTATATGGCGAGCAGTACTTC.